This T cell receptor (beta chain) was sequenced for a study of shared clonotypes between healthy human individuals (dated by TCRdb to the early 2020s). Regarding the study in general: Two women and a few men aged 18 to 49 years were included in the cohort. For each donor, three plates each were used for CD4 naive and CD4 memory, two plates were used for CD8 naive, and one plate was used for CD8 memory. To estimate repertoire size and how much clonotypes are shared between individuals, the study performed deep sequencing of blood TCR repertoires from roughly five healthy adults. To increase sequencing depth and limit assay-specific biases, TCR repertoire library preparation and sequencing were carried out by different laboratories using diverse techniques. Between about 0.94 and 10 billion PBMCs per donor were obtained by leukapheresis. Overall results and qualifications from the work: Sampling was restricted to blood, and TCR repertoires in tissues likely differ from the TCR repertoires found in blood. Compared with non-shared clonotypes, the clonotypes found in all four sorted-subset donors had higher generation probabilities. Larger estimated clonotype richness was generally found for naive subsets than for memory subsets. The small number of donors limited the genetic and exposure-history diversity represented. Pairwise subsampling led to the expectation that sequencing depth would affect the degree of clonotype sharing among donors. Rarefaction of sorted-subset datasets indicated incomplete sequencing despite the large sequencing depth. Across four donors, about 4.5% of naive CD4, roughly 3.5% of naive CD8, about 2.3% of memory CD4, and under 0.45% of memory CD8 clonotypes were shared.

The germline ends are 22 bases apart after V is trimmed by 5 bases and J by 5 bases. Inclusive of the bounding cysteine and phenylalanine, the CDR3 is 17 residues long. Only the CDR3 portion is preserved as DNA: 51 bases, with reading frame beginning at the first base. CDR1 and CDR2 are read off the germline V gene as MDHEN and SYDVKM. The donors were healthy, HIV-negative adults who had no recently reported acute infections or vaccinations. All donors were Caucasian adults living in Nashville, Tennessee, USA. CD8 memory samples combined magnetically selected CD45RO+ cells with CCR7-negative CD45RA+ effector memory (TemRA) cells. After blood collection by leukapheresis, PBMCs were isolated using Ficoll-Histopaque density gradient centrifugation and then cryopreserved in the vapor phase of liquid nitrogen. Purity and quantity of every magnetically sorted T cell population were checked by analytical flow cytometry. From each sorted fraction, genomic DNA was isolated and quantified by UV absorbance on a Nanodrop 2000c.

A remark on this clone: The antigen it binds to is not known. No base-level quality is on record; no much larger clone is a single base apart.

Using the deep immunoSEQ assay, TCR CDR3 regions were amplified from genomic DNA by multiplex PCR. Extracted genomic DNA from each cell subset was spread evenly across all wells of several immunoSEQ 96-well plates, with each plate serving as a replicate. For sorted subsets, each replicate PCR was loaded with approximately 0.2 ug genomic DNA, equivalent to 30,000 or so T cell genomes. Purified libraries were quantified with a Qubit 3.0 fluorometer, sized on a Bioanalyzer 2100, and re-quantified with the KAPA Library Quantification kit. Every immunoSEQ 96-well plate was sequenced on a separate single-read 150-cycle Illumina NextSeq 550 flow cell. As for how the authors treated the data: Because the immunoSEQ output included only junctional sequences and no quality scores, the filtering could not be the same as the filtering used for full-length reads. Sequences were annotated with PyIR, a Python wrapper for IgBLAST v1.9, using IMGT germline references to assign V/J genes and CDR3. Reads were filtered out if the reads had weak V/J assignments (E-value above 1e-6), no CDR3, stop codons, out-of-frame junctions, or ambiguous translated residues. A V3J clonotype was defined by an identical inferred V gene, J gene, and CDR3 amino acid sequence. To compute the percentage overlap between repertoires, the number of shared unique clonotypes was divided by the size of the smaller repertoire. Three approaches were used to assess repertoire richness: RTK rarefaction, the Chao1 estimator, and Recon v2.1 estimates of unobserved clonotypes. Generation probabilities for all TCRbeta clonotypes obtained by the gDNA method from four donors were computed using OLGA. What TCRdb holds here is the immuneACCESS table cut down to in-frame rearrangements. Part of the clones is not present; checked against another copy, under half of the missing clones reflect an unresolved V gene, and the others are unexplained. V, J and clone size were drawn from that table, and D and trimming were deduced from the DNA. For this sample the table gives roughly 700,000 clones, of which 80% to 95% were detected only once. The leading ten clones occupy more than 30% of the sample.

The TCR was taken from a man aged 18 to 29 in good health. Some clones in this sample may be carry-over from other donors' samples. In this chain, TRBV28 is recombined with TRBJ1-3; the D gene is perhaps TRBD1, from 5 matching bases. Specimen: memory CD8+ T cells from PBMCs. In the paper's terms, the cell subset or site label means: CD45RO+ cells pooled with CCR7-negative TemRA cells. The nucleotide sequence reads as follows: TGTGCCAGCAGTCCCCCGGGGGGGGAGCTCTGGCGAAACACCATATATTTT. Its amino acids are CASSPPGGELWRNTIYF. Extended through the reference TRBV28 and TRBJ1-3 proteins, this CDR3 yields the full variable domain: DVKVTQSSRYLVKRTGEKVFLECVQDMDHENMFWYRQDPGLGLRLIYFSYDVKMKEKGDIPEGYSVSREKKERFSLILESASTNQTSMYLCASSPPGGELWRNTIYFGEGSWLTVV.